This TCR beta chain was recovered during a study of neurological immune-mediated disorders. Study-wide points: The expanded clones of different subjects shared no CDR3 amino acid sequences (suggesting private repertoires in all groups).

This CDR3 is built from 15 residues. Germline values: CDR1 SGDLS, CDR2 YYNGEE. The V segment lost 1 base and the J segment 7 bases; nucleotides outside the gene matches: 5. Unsorted libraries were prepared from 2 million PBMCs held at -80 C. TCRdb analysed the 5' RACE reads with MiXCR anew, one entry per CDR3 protein. Found here are 40,000 or so distinct CDR3 sequences, almost 7.5% of them singletons; the top ten hold around 4.5%. In its sample, this clonotype was seen many times. Antigen: not known. This clonotype was obtained from a woman between 40 and 55 years old in good health. The sequenced sample consisted of PBMCs. The genes are TRBV9 and TRBJ2-2; 9 bases are a match to TRBD2. This chain's CDR3 is CASSVRGGASGELFF. The CDR3 nucleotides are TGTGCCAGCAGCGTACGCGGGGGGGCAAGCGGGGAGCTGTTTTTT.